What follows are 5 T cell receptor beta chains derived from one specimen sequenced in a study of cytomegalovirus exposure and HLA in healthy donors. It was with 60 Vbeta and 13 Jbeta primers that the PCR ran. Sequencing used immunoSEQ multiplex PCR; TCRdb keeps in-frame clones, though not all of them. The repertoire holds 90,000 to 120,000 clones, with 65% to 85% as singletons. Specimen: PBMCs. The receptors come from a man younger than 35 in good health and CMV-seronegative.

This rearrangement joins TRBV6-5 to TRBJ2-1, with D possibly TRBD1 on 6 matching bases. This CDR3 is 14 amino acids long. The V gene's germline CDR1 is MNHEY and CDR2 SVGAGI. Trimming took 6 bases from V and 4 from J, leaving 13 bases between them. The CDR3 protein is CASRPGQNYNEQFF. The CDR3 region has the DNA TGTGCCAGCAGGCCCGGACAGAATTACAATGAGCAGTTCTTC.

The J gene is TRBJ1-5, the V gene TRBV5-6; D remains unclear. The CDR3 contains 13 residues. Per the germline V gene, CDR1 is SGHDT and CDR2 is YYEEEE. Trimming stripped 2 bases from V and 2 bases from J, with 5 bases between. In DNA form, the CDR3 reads TGTGCCAGCAGCTTTCTCCGCAATCAGCCCCAGCATTTT. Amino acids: CASSFLRNQPQHF.

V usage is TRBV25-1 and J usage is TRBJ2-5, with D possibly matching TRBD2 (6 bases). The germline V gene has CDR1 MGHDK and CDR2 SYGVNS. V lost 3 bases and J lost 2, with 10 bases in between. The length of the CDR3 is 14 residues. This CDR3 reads CASSERRGQETQYF. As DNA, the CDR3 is TGTGCCAGCAGTGAGCGACGGGGGCAAGAGACCCAGTACTTC.

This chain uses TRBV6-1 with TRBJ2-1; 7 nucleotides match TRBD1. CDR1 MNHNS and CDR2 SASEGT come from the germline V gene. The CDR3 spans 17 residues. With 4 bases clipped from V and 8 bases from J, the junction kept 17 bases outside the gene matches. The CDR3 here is CASSASPTGVVGDEQFF. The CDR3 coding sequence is TGTGCCAGCAGTGCTTCCCCAACAGGGGTGGTTGGGGATGAGCAGTTCTTC.

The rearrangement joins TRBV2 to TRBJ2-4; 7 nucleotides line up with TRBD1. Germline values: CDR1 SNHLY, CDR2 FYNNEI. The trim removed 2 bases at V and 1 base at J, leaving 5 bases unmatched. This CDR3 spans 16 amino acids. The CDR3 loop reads CASSELRGPAKNIQYF. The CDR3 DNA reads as TGTGCCAGCAGTGAACTTAGGGGGCCTGCCAAAAACATTCAGTACTTC.